This TCR beta chain was sequenced in a study of OX40 agonist ivuxolimab in advanced cancers. Assay: immunoSEQ multiplex PCR; the TCRdb copy retains only in-frame clones and omits some. Of tens of thousands of clones in the sample, around nine tenths are singletons; the top ten hold less than 0.85%. Overall study findings and caveats: With doses of 0.1 to 3.0 mg/kg, CD4+ and CD8+ blood T cells had undergone clonal expansion by week 6.

The V gene lost 0 bases and the J gene lost 1 base, with 14 bases spanning the gap. CDR3 length: 16 amino acids. CDR1 and CDR2 from the germline V gene are SGDLS and YYNGEE. It was autoimmune disease history or systemic immunosuppression that excluded patients. Comments on this clone: The antigen is unknown.

V and J are TRBV9 and TRBJ2-7; no firm D call. The clonotype was recovered from an adult with an advanced solid tumor such as melanoma, head and neck, liver or kidney cancer. This specimen consisted of CD4+ or CD8+ T cells sorted from blood, obtained in a trial of the OX40 agonist ivuxolimab. For the CDR3, the DNA is TGTGCCAGCAGCGTAGGGAGTGGCGCCGCATCCTACGAGCAGTACTTC. Protein: CASSVGSGAASYEQYF.